This T cell receptor (beta chain) is from a study of regulatory T cells in long-lasting Graves disease. The CDR3 is 16 amino acids. Trimming pared 8 bases from V and 4 bases from J, leaving 21 bases between. Germline assignment: CDR1 MNHEY and CDR2 SMNVEV (reference sequence). This clonotype has at least ten counts. No antigen is known for it. Stated time point: newly diagnosed GD, antithyroid drugs for less than 3 months. Construction of the TCR library relied on RNA isolated from PBMCs. The authors drew approximately 9 milliliters of peripheral blood into EDTA tubes. Researchers made TCR beta libraries by using iRepertoire HTBI primers and running Arm-PCR on CDR3 regions. MiXCR was run by TCRdb on the multiplex PCR reads, yielding one entry per CDR3 protein. The repertoire consists of over 200,000 distinct CDR3 sequences, with approximately 20% occurring once and the leading ten covering around 21%.

Study-wide results and caveats: Lower TCR diversity characterized persistent Graves' patients relative to newly diagnosed patients. Favoring TRBV28, TRBJ1-2 and TRBJ2-5 was a feature seen in persistent disease. A reduction in accuracy may have resulted from the small sample size.

The TCR sequence derives from a female donor with Graves disease. Sample: peripheral blood mononuclear cells (PBMCs), taken at new diagnosis, from a patient treated with antithyroid drugs. J is TRBJ2-1 and V is TRBV27; TRBD2 is a possible D gene (6 bases). The CDR3 region is CASRMGGGGSYNEQFF. CDR3 bases: TGTGCCAGCCGAATGGGGGGTGGAGGCAGTTACAATGAGCAGTTCTTC.